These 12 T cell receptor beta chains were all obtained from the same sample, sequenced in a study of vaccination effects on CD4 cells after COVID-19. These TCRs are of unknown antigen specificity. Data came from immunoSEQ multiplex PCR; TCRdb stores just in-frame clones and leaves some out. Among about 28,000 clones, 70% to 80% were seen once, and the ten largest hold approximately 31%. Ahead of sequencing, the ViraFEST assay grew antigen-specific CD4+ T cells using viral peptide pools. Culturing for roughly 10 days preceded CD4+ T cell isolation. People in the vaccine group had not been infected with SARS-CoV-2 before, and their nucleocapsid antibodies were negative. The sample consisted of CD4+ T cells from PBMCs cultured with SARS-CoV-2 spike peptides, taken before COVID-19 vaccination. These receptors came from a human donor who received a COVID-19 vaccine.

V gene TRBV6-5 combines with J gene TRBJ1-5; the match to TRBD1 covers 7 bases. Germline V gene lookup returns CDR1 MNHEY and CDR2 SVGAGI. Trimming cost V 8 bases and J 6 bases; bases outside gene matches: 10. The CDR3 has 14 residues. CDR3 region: CASVSTGRGQPQHF. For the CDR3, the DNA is TGTGCCAGCGTGTCGACAGGGAGGGGTCAGCCCCAGCATTTT.

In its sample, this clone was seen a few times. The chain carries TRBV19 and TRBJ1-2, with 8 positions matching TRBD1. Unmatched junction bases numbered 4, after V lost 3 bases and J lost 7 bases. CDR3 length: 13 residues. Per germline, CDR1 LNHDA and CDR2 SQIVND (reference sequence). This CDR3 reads CASSMDRVRGYTF. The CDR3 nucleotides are TGTGCCAGTAGTATGGACAGGGTGCGTGGCTACACCTTC.

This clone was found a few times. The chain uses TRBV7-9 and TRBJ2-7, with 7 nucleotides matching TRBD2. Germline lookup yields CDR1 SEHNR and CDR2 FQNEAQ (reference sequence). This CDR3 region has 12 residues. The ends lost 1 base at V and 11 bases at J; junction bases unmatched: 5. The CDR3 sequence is CASSLEASGKYF. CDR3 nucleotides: TGTGCCAGCAGCTTAGAGGCTAGCGGAAAGTACTTC.

The CDR3 sequence: CASSPGTGAHEQYF. CDR3 DNA: TGCGCCAGCAGTCCAGGGACAGGGGCCCACGAGCAGTACTTC. This chain joins TRBV10-2 and TRBJ2-7; 10 bases agree with TRBD1. Germline V CDR1 and CDR2: WSHSY, SAAADI. J lost 5 bases, V lost 5 bases, and 6 bases had no gene match. CDR3 length: 14 amino acids.

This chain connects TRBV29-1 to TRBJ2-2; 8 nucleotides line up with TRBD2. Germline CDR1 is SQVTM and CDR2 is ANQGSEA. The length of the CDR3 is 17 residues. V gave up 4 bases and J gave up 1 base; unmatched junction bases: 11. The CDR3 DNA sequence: TGCAGCGTTGTGGATCCCAGGCTAGCGGGGAACACCGGGGAGCTGTTTTTT. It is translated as CSVVDPRLAGNTGELFF.

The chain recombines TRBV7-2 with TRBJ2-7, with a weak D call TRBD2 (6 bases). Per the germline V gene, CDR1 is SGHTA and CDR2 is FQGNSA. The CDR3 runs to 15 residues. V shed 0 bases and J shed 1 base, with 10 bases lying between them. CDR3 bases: TGTGCCAGCAGCTTAGCGGGGACTGATTCCTACGAGCAGTACTTC. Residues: CASSLAGTDSYEQYF.

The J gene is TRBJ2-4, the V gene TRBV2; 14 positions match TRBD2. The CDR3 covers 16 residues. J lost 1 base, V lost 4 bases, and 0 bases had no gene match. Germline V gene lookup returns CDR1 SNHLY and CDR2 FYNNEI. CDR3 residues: CASSGTSGGAKNIQYF. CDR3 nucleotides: TGTGCCAGCAGTGGGACTAGCGGGGGGGCCAAAAACATTCAGTACTTC.

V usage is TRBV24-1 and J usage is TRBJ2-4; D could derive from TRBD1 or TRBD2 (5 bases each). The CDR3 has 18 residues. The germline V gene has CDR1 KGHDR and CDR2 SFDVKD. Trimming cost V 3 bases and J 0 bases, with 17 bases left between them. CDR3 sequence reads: CATSDTPGTRLAKNIQYF. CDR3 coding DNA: TGTGCCACCAGTGATACTCCGGGGACCAGGCTAGCCAAAAACATTCAGTACTTC.

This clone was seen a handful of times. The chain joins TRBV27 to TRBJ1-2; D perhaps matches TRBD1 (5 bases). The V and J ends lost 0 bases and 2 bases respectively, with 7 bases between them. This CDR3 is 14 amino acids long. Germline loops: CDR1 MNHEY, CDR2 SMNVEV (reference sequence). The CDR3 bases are TGTGCCAGCAGTTTATCGCGGGGGAACTATGGCTACACCTTC. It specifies CASSLSRGNYGYTF.

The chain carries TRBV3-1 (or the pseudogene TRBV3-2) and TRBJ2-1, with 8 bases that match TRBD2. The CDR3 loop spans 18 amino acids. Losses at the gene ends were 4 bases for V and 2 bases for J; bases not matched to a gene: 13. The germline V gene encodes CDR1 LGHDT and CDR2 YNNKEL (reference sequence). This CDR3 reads CASSLQRISGRAYNEQFF. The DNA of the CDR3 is TGTGCCAGCAGCCTCCAGCGGATCTCCGGGAGGGCCTACAATGAGCAGTTCTTC.

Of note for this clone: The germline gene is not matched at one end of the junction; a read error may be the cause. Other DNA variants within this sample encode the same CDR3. CDR3 DNA sequence: TGTGCCAGCAGTTTATACGTGGGGGGGAACCCCTACGAGCAGTACTTT. Translated: CASSLYVGGNPYEQYF. V and J are TRBV27 and TRBJ2-7; 7 bases are a match to TRBD2. From germline, CDR1 is MNHEY and CDR2 SMNVEV (reference sequence). CDR3 length equals 16 residues.

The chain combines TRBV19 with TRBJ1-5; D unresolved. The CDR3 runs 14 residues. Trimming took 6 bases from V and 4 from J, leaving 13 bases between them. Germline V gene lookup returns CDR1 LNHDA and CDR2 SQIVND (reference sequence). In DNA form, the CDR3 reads TGTGCCAGTAGCGGCGCGAGTAAAAATCAGCCCCAGCATTTT. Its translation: CASSGASKNQPQHF.